The clone carrying this T cell receptor (beta chain) has a count of ten or more. Its antigen remains unidentified. These data come from a study of T-cell reconstitution after alpha-beta-depleted transplantation in children. Whole-study results and caveats: The study reportedly traced alpha-beta T cells about two months after transplant to several hundred expanded graft clones. When one year had passed after transplant, most T-cell counts and diversity came from newly produced T cells.

V was shortened by 1 base and J by 5 bases, with 9 bases between the two germline ends. The CDR3 extends over 14 amino acids. From germline, CDR1 is SEHNR and CDR2 FQNEAQ (reference sequence). It was with unique molecular identifiers that the TCRbeta library was prepared. TCRdb redid the calling of the PCR reads with MiXCR, one entry per CDR3 protein. The sample holds around 800,000 distinct CDR3 sequences, roughly 15% seen once. The sequence derives from a male patient younger than 18 who had a stem cell transplant for acute lymphoblastic leukemia, so the T cells may come from the graft donor. The source material was PBMCs, mostly from graft donor cells, sampled 360 days after TCRalphabeta/CD19-depleted stem cell transplant. This chain connects TRBV7-9 to TRBJ2-1; no reliable D call. This CDR3 is CASSLGPRNNEQFF. CDR3 DNA: TGTGCCAGCAGCTTAGGGCCTCGTAACAATGAGCAGTTCTTC. The variable domain in full, with the rest retrieved from reference TRBV7-9 and TRBJ2-1, is DTGVSQNPRHKITKRGQNVTFRCDPISEHNRLYWYRQTLGQGPEFLTYFQNEAQLEKSRLLSDRFSAERPKGSFSTLEIQRTEQGDSAMYLCASSLGPRNNEQFFGPGTRLTVL.